A selection of T cell receptor beta chains follows, all from one sample in a study of blood T cell repertoires in COVID-19. The protocol was immunoSEQ multiplex PCR, while the TCRdb copy is restricted to in-frame clones and leaves out a portion. Among 180,000 or so clones listed, about 84% were seen once. Sequences were obtained from PBMCs or T cells enriched from blood (not recorded which). These receptors were taken from a woman aged 25 to 39 who had recovered from COVID-19. Both conserved end residues are part of each CDR3. The order of the fields is V gene, J gene, clone size, D gene, CDR3 DNA, CDR3 protein. D genes are given only for firm matches. The listing skips clone size in some rows; elsewhere it reads once, few, many or a size class.

V: TRBV19
J: TRBJ2-1
size: NA
D: TRBD2
DNA: TGTGCCAGTAGTTTACTAGCGGGAGGGCCCAATGAGCAGTTCTTC
CDR3: CASSLLAGGPNEQFF

V: TRBV24-1
J: TRBJ2-3
size: once
D: TRBD1
DNA: TGTGCCACCAGTTCTGGGACAGGCACAGATACGCAGTATTTT
CDR3: CATSSGTGTDTQYF

V: TRBV29-1
J: TRBJ2-7
size: once
D: TRBD1
DNA: TGCAGCGTTGTGGACAGGGGGGTCTCCTACGAGCAGTACTTC
CDR3: CSVVDRGVSYEQYF

V: TRBV25-1
J: TRBJ2-5
size: NA
D: NA
DNA: TGTGCCAGCACAGGGGAGACCCAGTACTTC
CDR3: CASTGETQYF

V: TRBV11-2
J: TRBJ2-1
size: NA
D: NA
DNA: TGTGCCAGCAGCTTAGCGGGTCACTACAATGAGCAGTTCTTC
CDR3: CASSLAGHYNEQFF

V: TRBV5-4
J: TRBJ2-3
size: NA
D: TRBD2
DNA: TGTGCCAGCAGCTTGTTCCTAGCGGGGAGCACAGATACGCAGTATTTT
CDR3: CASSLFLAGSTDTQYF

V: TRBV19
J: TRBJ1-1
size: once
D: NA
DNA: TGTGCCAGTAGTATATTCCAGGGAATGACCAATGAAGCTTTCTTT
CDR3: CASSIFQGMTNEAFF

V: TRBV5-1
J: TRBJ1-6
size: NA
D: TRBD1
DNA: TGCGCCAGCAGCTTGGATGGACAGGGGAATTCACCCCTCCACTTT
CDR3: CASSLDGQGNSPLHF

V: TRBV6-5
J: TRBJ1-2
size: NA
D: NA
DNA: TGTGCCAGCCTTGGAGGGAGAGGCGGCTACACCTTC
CDR3: CASLGGRGGYTF

V: TRBV6-5
J: TRBJ2-4
size: NA
D: NA
DNA: TGTGCCAGCAGTTACTTCGGGCAGGGAAAAAACATTCAGTACTTC
CDR3: CASSYFGQGKNIQYF

V: TRBV6-2/TRBV6-3
J: TRBJ2-1
size: few
D: NA
DNA: TGTGCCAGCAGTTACGAGGACTCATACAATGAGCAGTTCTTC
CDR3: CASSYEDSYNEQFF

V: TRBV10-3
J: TRBJ2-3
size: NA
D: NA
DNA: TGTGCCACCAGATTGGAGGATACGCAGTATTTT
CDR3: CATRLEDTQYF

V: TRBV19
J: TRBJ2-5
size: NA
D: TRBD2
DNA: TGTGCCAGTAGTATGAGGGCGGTAGCGGGAGAGACCCAGTACTTC
CDR3: CASSMRAVAGETQYF

V: TRBV7-2
J: TRBJ2-1
size: NA
D: TRBD1
DNA: TGTGCCAGCAGCTTAGTAGGGGGACAGGGGGTGCCAAACAATGAGCAGTTCTTC
CDR3: CASSLVGGQGVPNNEQFF

V: TRBV28
J: TRBJ1-5
size: NA
D: NA
DNA: TGTGCCAGCCGTTCAACCCTGACAAAATATAGCAATCAGCCCCAGCATTTT
CDR3: CASRSTLTKYSNQPQHF

V: TRBV25-1
J: TRBJ1-1
size: once
D: TRBD1
DNA: TGTGCCAGCAGTGAACCCGGGACAGCAGGAGCTTTCTTT
CDR3: CASSEPGTAGAFF

V: TRBV5-1
J: TRBJ2-1
size: NA
D: TRBD2
DNA: TGCGCCAGCAGCTTGACTAGCGGGACCGGTGAGCAGTTCTTC
CDR3: CASSLTSGTGEQFF

V: TRBV28
J: TRBJ2-3
size: NA
D: TRBD2
DNA: TGTGCCAGCAGTGAGACCGGGACTAGGGGTACAGATACGCAGTATTTT
CDR3: CASSETGTRGTDTQYF

V: TRBV6-5
J: TRBJ1-1
size: NA
D: TRBD1
DNA: TGTGCCAGCAATACAGGGGGGAACACTGAAGCTTTCTTT
CDR3: CASNTGGNTEAFF

V: TRBV18
J: TRBJ2-3
size: NA
D: NA
DNA: TGTGCCAGCTCACCAGGAAAGACATTTTCTCGCACAGATACGCAGTATTTT
CDR3: CASSPGKTFSRTDTQYF

V: TRBV5-5
J: TRBJ2-7
size: NA
D: TRBD1
DNA: TGTGCCAGCAGCCTAAACAGGGGGAGTGTTTACGAGCAGTACTTC
CDR3: CASSLNRGSVYEQYF

V: TRBV6-5
J: TRBJ1-5
size: NA
D: NA
DNA: TGTGCCAGCAGTCCCCTCCGTAGCAATCAGCCCCAGCATTTT
CDR3: CASSPLRSNQPQHF